The rows below give T cell receptor beta chains drawn from one sample of a study of blood T cell repertoires in COVID-19. Generated by immunoSEQ multiplex PCR, the TCRdb table keeps only in-frame clones and is missing some. Of over 200,000 clones listed, approximately 86% are singletons. The sample consisted of peripheral blood. The receptors here all came from a woman aged 25 to 45 who had recovered from COVID-19. The CDR3 runs from the conserved cysteine through the conserved F or W. A D gene is named only where the DNA matches it firmly. Not every row has a clone size; where given, it reads once, few, many or a size class.

>NA|TRBV5-4|NA|TRBJ2-3
TGTGCCAGCAGCCACGACTCCGCTGCTGATACGCAGTATTTT
CASSHDSAADTQYF
>NA|TRBV18|NA|TRBJ1-5
TGTGCCAGCTCACCGGACAGACATCAGCCCCAGCATTTT
CASSPDRHQPQHF
>NA|TRBV2|NA|TRBJ2-7
TGTGCCAGCAGTGATACAGGGAATAAGTTCAAGCAGTACTTC
CASSDTGNKFKQYF
>NA|TRBV19|NA|TRBJ2-7
TGTGCCAGTAGTGAACGGGACATCTACGAGCAGTACTTC
CASSERDIYEQYF
>NA|TRBV30|NA|TRBJ2-1
TGTGCCTGGAATGAGGGTATCGGGTACAATGAGCAGTTCTTC
CAWNEGIGYNEQFF
>once|TRBV9|NA|TRBJ2-1
TGTGCCAGCAGCCCCGGAGGTGGTCTCCTCTCCTACAATGAGCAGTTCTTC
CASSPGGGLLSYNEQFF
>NA|TRBV14|NA|TRBJ2-1
TGTGCCAGCAGGCATACCGGGACCTACAATGAGCAGTTCTTC
CASRHTGTYNEQFF
>NA|TRBV3-1/TRBV3-2|NA|TRBJ1-1
TGTGCCAGCAGCCAATTCTACGGGACTGAAGCTTTCTTT
CASSQFYGTEAFF
>few|TRBV18|TRBD2|TRBJ2-7
TGTGCCAGCTCACCAGTGTCTAGCGGGTCCTACGAGCAGTACTTC
CASSPVSSGSYEQYF
>NA|TRBV9|NA|TRBJ2-2
TGTGCCAGCGGTAAAAGGGAGACCGGGGAGCTGTTTTTT
CASGKRETGELFF
>NA|TRBV5-1|TRBD1|TRBJ2-1
TGCGCCAGCCGGGACAGGGGTATTGGGGAGCAGTTCTTC
CASRDRGIGEQFF
>NA|TRBV28|NA|TRBJ1-1
TGTGCCAGCAGCCATTACAGGGTCAGCACTGAAGCTTTCTTT
CASSHYRVSTEAFF
>NA|TRBV23-1|NA|TRBJ1-3
TGCGCCAGCAGTCATCCCCCGACAACAGGGGGAAACACCATATATTTT
CASSHPPTTGGNTIYF
>NA|TRBV11-2|NA|TRBJ2-5
TGTGCCAGCAGCCCTAACTTAGGGCGGGGAAGGGAGACCCAGTACTTC
CASSPNLGRGRETQYF
>NA|TRBV3-1/TRBV3-2|NA|TRBJ1-2
TGTGCCAGCAGCTCTCGGGACATCTACTATGGCTACACCTTC
CASSSRDIYYGYTF
>NA|TRBV9|TRBD1|TRBJ2-2
TGTGCCAGCAGCACCTCAAGTCCCCGGACAGGGCCCCCTGAGTTTGGTGCCGGGGAGCTGTTTTTT
CASSTSSPRTGPPEFGAGELFF
>NA|TRBV5-1|TRBD1|TRBJ2-2
TGCGCCAGCAGCTCCGACAGGGTCGGTACCGGGGAGCTGTTTTTT
CASSSDRVGTGELFF
>many|TRBV14|NA|TRBJ2-1
TGTGCCAGCAGCCAAGGGTTCACGATTTTCGACAGCAAGAAGTTCTTC
CASSQGFTIFDSKKFF
>once|TRBV11-2|NA|TRBJ2-7
TGTGCCAGCAGCTTAGGAGGCGTAGACGAGCAGTACTTC
CASSLGGVDEQYF
>NA|TRBV29-1|NA|TRBJ1-1
TGCAGCGTGAACACAGAGTACACTGAAGCTTTCTTT
CSVNTEYTEAFF
>NA|TRBV5-1|TRBD1|TRBJ2-5
TGCGCCAGCAGCCCCCGAACGACAGGGCAGGGGGAGACCCAGTACTTC
CASSPRTTGQGETQYF
>NA|TRBV4-3|NA|TRBJ1-2
TGCGCCAGCAGCCCCGACTCCCAACTTTATGGCTACACCTTC
CASSPDSQLYGYTF
>NA|TRBV6-2/TRBV6-3|NA|TRBJ2-2
TGTGCCAGCAGTTGGTCGAGCACCGGGGAGCTGTTTTTT
CASSWSSTGELFF
>NA|TRBV27|NA|TRBJ1-2
TGTGCCAGCAGTTTATACGCAGAGGCTGGCTATGGCTACACCTTC
CASSLYAEAGYGYTF
>many|TRBV5-4|NA|TRBJ2-7
TGTGCCAGCAGCTTGACTAGCTCCTACGAGCAGTACTTC
CASSLTSSYEQYF
>NA|TRBV2|TRBD2|TRBJ2-3
TGTGCCACCGCGGGGGGCGCAGATACGCAGTATTTT
CATAGGADTQYF
>NA|TRBV7-9|TRBD1|TRBJ2-7
TGTGCCAGCAGCTCACGCCGGGACAGGGGGACCGAGCAGTACTTC
CASSSRRDRGTEQYF
>NA|TRBV7-2|NA|TRBJ1-5
TGTGCCAGCAGCTTAGATGGACTTAGCAATCAGCCCCAGCATTTT
CASSLDGLSNQPQHF